This TCR beta chain was captured in a study of T cell responses to AZD1222 COVID-19 vaccine. General study results and limits: Samples come after the peak T cell response, not at day 14. Spike-specific TCRs gained breadth and depth after people received two AZD1222 doses. Among spike-specific TCRs, nearly half reportedly target unmutated variant regions.

Sequenced by immunoSEQ multiplex PCR; TCRdb stores in-frame clones only, minus some. The sample has fewer than 90,000 clones, about 89% seen once; the top ten hold roughly 12%. A word on this clone: The antigen remains undetermined.

The CDR3 totals 15 residues. Between the trimmed V and J ends, which lost 6 bases and 2 bases, there was a span of 16 bases. Per germline, CDR1 LNHDA and CDR2 SQIVND (reference sequence). The V and J genes are TRBV19 and TRBJ1-1, with D unclear. The sequence was obtained from an adult who received the AZD1222 COVID-19 vaccine. This material consisted of peripheral blood, taken 28 days after the second AZD1222 dose. The CDR3: CASRTAATYNTEAFF. The CDR3 bases are TGTGCCAGTAGGACCGCCGCGACCTACAACACTGAAGCTTTCTTT. The whole variable domain, remainder taken from reference TRBV19 and TRBJ1-1, is DGGITQSPKYLFRKEGQNVTLSCEQNLNHDAMYWYRQDPGQGLRLIYYSQIVNDFQKGDIAEGYSVSREKKESFPLTVTSAQKNPTAFYLCASRTAATYNTEAFFGQGTRLTVV.